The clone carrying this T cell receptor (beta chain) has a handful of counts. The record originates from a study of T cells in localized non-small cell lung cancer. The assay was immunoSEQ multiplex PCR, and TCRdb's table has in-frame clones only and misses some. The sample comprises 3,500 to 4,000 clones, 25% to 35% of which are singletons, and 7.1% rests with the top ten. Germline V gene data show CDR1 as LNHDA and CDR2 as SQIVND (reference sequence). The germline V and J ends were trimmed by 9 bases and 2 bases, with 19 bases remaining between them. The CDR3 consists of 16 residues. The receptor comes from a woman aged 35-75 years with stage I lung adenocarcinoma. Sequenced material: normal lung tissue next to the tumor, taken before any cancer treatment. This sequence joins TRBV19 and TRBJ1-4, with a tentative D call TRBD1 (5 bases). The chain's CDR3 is CASAGGAYATNEKLFF. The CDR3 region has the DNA TGTGCCAGCGCCGGCGGGGCATATGCCACTAATGAAAAACTGTTTTTT.